These T cell receptor beta chains were read from a single sample in a study of T cell changes during pregnancy in multiple sclerosis. The protocol was immunoSEQ multiplex PCR, while the TCRdb copy is restricted to in-frame clones and leaves out a portion. The table lists tens of thousands of clones, 92% of them singletons. The sequencing used peripheral blood, collected after pregnancy. All receptors derive from a female donor in good health, enrolled as a control in a pregnancy study. Both conserved end residues are part of each CDR3. Clone size is shown for a subset of rows, as once, few, many or a class of expanded clone.

V gene	J gene	clone size	CDR3 protein
TRBV27	TRBJ2-7	.	CASSSSGVPYEQYF
TRBV7-7	TRBJ2-2	once	CASSLVRAGDTGELFF
TRBV6-6	TRBJ2-1	few	CASRPGTGGNEQFF
TRBV7-9	TRBJ1-4	.	CASPLGATEKLFF
TRBV7-9	TRBJ2-1	once	CASSLRANEQFF
TRBV28	TRBJ1-4	.	CASSLQARKEKLFF
TRBV2	TRBJ2-1	.	CASSVRLGTSGDNEQFF
TRBV18	TRBJ1-2	.	CASSPLVNYGYTF
TRBV9	TRBJ2-2	.	CASSVLADAGELFF
TRBV27	TRBJ2-7	once	CASSPDSSYEQYF
TRBV6-5	TRBJ1-4	.	CASSYSFYGANEKLFF
TRBV19	TRBJ2-1	.	CASSIRRGPSYNEQFF
TRBV5-8	TRBJ2-1	.	CASSLALASGYNEQFF
TRBV6-1	TRBJ1-1	.	CASSEEGAGMNTEAFF
TRBV6-6	TRBJ1-1	.	CASRKQQGANTEAFF
TRBV6-5	TRBJ1-4	few	CASRSTGEEFEKLFF
TRBV19	TRBJ1-1	.	CASRLTNTEAFF
TRBV19	TRBJ2-1	.	CASSLWGDRYNEQFF
TRBV5-6	TRBJ2-1	.	CASSLVDRPYNEQFF
TRBV11-1	TRBJ1-1	.	CASSRPHDRPKAFF
TRBV19	TRBJ2-1	.	CASSIEEGGPYEQFF
TRBV7-9	TRBJ2-1	.	CASSSSGGAGEQFF
TRBV28	TRBJ1-4	.	CASSPTGATNEKLFF
TRBV18	TRBJ2-7	.	CASSPRTEYEQYF
TRBV27	TRBJ2-7	.	CASSNRRGGGLHEQYF
TRBV6-1	TRBJ2-7	once	CASSLGGGLIYEQYF
TRBV6-5	TRBJ2-2	.	CASESGSNTGELFF
TRBV19	TRBJ2-3	.	CASTPRETLTDTQYF
TRBV11-2	TRBJ1-1	.	CASSYTTGGAFF
TRBV19	TRBJ2-3	.	CASSMGQGPQYF
TRBV18	TRBJ2-3	.	CASSPRGLAGGPDTQYF
TRBV7-2	TRBJ1-4	.	CASSLATTGINEKLFF
TRBV28	TRBJ2-3	.	CASSLPDLRDTQYF
TRBV29-1	TRBJ2-1	.	CSVEDLRLSDEQFF
TRBV7-3	TRBJ2-1	.	CASSLGGEQFF
TRBV11-2	TRBJ2-7	once	CASSLVRVPRYEQYF
TRBV19	TRBJ1-1	once	CASSHDRDTEAFF
TRBV6-4	TRBJ2-3	.	CASSDSAGSTDTQYF
TRBV6-4	TRBJ2-2	.	CASSDNSYTGELFF
TRBV6-5	TRBJ2-7	.	CASSSYRGGEQYF
TRBV2	TRBJ1-2	.	CASNTLPRGYTF
TRBV7-9	TRBJ1-2	.	CASSLGEAGAYGYTF
TRBV7-9	TRBJ2-3	.	CASSLAVKLAGVKGTQYF
TRBV28	TRBJ1-5	.	CASSPSGLGDQPQHF